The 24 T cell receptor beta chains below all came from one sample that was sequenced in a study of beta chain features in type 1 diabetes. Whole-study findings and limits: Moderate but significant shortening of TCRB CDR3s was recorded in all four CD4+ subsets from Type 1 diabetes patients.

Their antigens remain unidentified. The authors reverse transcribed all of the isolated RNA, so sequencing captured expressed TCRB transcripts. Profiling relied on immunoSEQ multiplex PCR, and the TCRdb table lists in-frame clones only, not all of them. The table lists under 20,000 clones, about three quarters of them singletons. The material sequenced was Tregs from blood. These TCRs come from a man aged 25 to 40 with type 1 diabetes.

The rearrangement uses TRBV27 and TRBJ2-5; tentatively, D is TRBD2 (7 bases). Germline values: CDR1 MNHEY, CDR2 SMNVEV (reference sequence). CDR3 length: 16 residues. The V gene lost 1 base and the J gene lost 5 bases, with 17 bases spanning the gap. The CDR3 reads CASSLWSRGAPETQYF. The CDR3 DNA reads TGTGCCAGCAGTTTATGGTCCCGGGGGGCCCCGGAGACCCAGTACTTC.

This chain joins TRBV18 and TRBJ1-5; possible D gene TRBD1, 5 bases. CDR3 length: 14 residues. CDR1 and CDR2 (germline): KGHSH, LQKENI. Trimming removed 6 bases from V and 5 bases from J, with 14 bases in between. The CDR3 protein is CASSEGLRDQPQHF. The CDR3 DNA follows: TGTGCCAGCTCTGAGGGACTAAGGGATCAGCCCCAGCATTTT. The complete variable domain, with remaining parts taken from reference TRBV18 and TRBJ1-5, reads NAGVMQNPRHLVRRRGQEARLRCSPMKGHSHVYWYRQLPEEGLKFMVYLQKENIIDESGMPKERFSAEFPKEGPSILRIQQVVRGDSAAYFCASSEGLRDQPQHFGDGTRLSIL.

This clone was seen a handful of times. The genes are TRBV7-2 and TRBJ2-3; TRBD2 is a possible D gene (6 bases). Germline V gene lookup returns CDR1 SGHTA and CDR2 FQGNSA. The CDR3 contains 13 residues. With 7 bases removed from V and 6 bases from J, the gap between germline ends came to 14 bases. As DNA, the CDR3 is TGTGCCAGCATTCGACTAGTAGGGGATACGCAGTATTTT. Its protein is CASIRLVGDTQYF.

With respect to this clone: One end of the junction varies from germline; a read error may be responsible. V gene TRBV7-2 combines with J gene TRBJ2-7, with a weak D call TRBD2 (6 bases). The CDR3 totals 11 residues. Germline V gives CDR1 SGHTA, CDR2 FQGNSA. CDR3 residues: CASSAGRAVHF. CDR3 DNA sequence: TGTGCCAGCAGCGCGGGGCGAGCAGTACACTTC.

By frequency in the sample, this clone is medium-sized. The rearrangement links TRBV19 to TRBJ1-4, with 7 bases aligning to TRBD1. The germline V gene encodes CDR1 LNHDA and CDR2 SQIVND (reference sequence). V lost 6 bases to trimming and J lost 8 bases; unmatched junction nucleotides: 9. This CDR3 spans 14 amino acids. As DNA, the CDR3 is TGTGCCAGTAGGACGACAGGGCGTGAGGAAAAACTGTTTTTT. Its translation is CASRTTGREEKLFF.

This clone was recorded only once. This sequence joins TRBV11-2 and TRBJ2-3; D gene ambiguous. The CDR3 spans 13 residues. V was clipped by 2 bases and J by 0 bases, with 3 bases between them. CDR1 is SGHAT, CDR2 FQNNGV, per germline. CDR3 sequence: CASSLPSTDTQYF. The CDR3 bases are TGTGCCAGCAGCTTACCTAGCACAGATACGCAGTATTTT.

The CDR3 coding sequence is TGTGCCAGCAGCTCCCGGCGGACTAGCGGGGTTACAGGGCGGGAGACCCAGTACTTC. Its translation is CASSSRRTSGVTGRETQYF. This chain links TRBV7-2 with TRBJ2-5, with TRBD2 matching over 12 bases. The J segment lost 5 bases and the V segment lost 4 bases, leaving 17 bases of the junction unmatched. Germline V gives CDR1 SGHTA, CDR2 FQGNSA. The length of the CDR3 is 19 residues.

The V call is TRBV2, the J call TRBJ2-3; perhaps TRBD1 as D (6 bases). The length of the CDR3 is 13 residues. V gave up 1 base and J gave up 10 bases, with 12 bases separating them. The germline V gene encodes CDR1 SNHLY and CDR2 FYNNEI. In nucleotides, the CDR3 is TGTGCCAGCAGTGAAGAAGGACAGTCTCCGCAGTATTTT. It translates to CASSEEGQSPQYF.

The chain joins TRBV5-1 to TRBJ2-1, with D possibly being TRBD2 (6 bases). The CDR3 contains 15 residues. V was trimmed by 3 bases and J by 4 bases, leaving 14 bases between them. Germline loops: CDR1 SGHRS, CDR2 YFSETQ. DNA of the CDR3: TGCGCCAGCAGCTCCCTGGAGGGAGCTTACAATGAGCAGTTCTTC. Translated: CASSSLEGAYNEQFF.

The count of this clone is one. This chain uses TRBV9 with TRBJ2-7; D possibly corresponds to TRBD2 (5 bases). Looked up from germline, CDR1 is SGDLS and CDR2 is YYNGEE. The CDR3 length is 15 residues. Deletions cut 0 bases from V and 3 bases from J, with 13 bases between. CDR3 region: CASSVGPSGLYEQYF. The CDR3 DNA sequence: TGTGCCAGCAGCGTAGGTCCGAGCGGTCTCTACGAGCAGTACTTC.

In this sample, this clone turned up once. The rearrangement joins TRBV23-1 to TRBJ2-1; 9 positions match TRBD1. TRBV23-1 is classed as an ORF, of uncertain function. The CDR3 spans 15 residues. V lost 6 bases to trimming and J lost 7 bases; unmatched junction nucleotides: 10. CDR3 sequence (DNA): TGCGCCAGCAGGTTCGGGACAGGGAAGAGGAATGAGCAGTTCTTC. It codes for CASRFGTGKRNEQFF.

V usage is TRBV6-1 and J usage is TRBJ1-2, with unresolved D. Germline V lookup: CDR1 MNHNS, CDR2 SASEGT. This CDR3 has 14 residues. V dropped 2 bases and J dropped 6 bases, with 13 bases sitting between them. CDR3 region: CASSEQMVPDGYTF. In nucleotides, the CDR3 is TGTGCCAGCAGTGAACAAATGGTTCCAGATGGCTACACCTTC.

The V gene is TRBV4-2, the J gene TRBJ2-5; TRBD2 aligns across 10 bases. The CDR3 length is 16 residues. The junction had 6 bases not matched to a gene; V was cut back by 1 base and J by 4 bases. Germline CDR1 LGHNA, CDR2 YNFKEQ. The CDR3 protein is CASSQALAGIGETQYF. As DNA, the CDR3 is TGTGCCAGCAGCCAAGCACTAGCGGGAATTGGAGAGACCCAGTACTTC.

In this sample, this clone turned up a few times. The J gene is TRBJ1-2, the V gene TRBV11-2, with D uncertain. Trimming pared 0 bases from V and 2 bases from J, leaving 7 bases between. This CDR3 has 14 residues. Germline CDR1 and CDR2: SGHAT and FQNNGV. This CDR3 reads CASSLDRINYGYTF. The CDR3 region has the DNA TGTGCCAGCAGCTTAGACAGGATCAACTATGGCTACACCTTC.

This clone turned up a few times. Written as DNA, the CDR3 is TGCAGCGTGCTGACAGGGGGCGGCACTGAAGCTTTCTTT. Amino acid sequence: CSVLTGGGTEAFF. The chain is built from TRBV29-1 and TRBJ1-1; 10 nucleotides agree with TRBD1. The CDR3 consists of 13 residues. CDR1 SQVTM and CDR2 ANQGSEA come from the germline V gene. Trimming took 6 bases from V and 4 from J; bases not matched to a gene: 5.

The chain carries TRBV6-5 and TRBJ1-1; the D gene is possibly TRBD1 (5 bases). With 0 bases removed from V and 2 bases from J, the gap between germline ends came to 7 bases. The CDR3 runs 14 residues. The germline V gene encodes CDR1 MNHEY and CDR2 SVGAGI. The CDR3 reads CASSYSGGNTEAFF. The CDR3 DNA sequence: TGTGCCAGCAGTTACTCGGGGGGAAACACTGAAGCTTTCTTT.

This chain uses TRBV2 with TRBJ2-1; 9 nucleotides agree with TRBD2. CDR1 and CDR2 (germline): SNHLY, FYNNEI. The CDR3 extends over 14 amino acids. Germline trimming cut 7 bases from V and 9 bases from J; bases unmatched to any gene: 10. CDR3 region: CASKRAGGPGEQFF. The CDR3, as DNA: TGTGCCAGCAAAAGGGCGGGAGGGCCGGGTGAGCAGTTCTTC.

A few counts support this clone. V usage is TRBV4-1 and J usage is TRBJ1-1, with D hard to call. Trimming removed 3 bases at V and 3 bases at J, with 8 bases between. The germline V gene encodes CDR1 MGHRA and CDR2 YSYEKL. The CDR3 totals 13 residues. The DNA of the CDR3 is TGCGCCAGCAGCCAGGCGAGGGACACTGAAGCTTTCTTT. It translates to CASSQARDTEAFF.

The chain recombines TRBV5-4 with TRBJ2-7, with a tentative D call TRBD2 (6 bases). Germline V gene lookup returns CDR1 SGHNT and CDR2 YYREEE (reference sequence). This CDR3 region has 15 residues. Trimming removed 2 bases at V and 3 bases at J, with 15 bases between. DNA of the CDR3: TGTGCCAGCAGCTTCGGGGGAATTGGTATCTACGAGCAGTACTTC. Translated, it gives CASSFGGIGIYEQYF.

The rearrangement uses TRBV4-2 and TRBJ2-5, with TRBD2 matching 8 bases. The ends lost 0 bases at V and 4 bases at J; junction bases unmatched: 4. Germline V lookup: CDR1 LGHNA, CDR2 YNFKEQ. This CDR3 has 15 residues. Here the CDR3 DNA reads TGTGCCAGCAGCCAAGAACGGGAGGGCCCAGAGACCCAGTACTTC. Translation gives CASSQEREGPETQYF.

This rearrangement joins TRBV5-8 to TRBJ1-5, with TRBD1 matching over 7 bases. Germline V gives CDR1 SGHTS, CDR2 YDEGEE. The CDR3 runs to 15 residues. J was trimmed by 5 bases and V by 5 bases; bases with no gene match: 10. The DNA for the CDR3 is TGTGCCAGCAGTACCGTGACAGGGCAATATCAGCCCCAGCATTTT. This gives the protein CASSTVTGQYQPQHF.

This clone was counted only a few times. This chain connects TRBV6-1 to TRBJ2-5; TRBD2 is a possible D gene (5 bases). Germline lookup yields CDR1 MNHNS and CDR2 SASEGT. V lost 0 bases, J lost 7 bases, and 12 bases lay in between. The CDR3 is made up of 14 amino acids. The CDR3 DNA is TGTGCCAGCAGTGAAGCCGGGAAAGGGTGGACCCAGTACTTC. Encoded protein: CASSEAGKGWTQYF.

The CDR3 reads CASSNTGGRNQPQHF. The DNA of the CDR3 is TGTGCCAGCAGCAACACAGGGGGTCGTAATCAGCCCCAGCATTTT. The chain recombines TRBV7-2 with TRBJ1-5; 8 bases fit TRBD1. In germline, CDR1 is SGHTA, CDR2 FQGNSA. V lost 5 bases, J lost 4 bases, and 7 bases stayed unmatched. The CDR3 length is 15 residues.

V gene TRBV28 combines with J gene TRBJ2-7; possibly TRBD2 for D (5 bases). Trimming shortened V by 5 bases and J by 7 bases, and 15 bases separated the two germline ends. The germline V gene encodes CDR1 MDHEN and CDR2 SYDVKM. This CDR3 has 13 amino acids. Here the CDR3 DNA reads TGTGCCAGCAGTGTAGGACTGCCGGGTGAGCAGTACTTC. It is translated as CASSVGLPGEQYF.